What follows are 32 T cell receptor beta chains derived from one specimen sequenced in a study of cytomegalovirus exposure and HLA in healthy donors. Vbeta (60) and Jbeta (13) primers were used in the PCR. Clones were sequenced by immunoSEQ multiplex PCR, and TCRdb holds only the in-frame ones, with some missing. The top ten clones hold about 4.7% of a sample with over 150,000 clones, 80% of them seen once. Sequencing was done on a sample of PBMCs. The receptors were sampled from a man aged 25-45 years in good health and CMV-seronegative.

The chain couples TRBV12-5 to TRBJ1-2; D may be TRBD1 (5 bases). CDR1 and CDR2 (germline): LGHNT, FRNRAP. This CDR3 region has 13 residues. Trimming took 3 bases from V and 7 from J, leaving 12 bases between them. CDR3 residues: CASGFERGLGYTF. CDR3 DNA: TGTGCTAGTGGTTTTGAGCGGGGCCTTGGCTACACCTTC.

The CDR3 is CASNSQGDTQYF. The CDR3 bases are TGTGCCAGCAACTCTCAGGGGGATACGCAGTATTTT. V gene TRBV13 combines with J gene TRBJ2-3; the D gene is possibly TRBD1 (6 bases). V lost 7 bases to trimming and J lost 6 bases, with 11 bases between them. The germline V gene encodes CDR1 PRHDT and CDR2 FYEKMQ (reference sequence). CDR3 size: 12 residues.

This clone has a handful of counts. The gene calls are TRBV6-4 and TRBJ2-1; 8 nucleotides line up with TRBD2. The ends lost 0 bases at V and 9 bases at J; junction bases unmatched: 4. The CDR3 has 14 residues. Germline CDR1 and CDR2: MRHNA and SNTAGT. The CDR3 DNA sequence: TGTGCCAGCAGTGACTCAGGGACTAGTTCTGAGCAGTTCTTC. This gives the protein CASSDSGTSSEQFF.

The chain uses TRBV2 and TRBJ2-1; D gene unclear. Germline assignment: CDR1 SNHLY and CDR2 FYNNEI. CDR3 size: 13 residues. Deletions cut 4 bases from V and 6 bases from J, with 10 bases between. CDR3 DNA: TGTGCCAGCAGTGCGCTCTGGAGCAATGAGCAGTTCTTC. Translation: CASSALWSNEQFF.

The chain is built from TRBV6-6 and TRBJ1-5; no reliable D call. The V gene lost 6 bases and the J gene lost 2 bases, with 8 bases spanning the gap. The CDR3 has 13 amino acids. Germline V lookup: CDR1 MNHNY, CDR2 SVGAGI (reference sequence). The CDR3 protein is CASRQLGNQPQHF. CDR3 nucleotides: TGTGCCAGCAGACAGTTAGGCAATCAGCCCCAGCATTTT.

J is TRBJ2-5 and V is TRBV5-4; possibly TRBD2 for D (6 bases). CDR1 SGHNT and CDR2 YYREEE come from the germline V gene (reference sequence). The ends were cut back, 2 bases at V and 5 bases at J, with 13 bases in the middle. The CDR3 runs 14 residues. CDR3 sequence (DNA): TGTGCCAGCAGCTTTATTCGTCGGGGGGAGACCCAGTACTTC. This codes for CASSFIRRGETQYF.

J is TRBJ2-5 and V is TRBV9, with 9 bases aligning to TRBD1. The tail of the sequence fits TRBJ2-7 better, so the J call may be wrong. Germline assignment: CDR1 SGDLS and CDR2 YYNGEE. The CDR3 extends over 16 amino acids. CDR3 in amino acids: CASSAGQGELGYEQYF. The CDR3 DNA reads TGTGCCAGCAGTGCGGGACAGGGAGAATTGGGCTACGAGCAGTACTTC.

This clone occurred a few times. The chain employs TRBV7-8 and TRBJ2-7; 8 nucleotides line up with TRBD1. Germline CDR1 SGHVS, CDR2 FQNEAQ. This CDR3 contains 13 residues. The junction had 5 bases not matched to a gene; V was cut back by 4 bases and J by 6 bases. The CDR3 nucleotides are TGTGCCAGCAGCTCGGGACAGGTTGGCGAGCAGTACTTC. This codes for CASSSGQVGEQYF.

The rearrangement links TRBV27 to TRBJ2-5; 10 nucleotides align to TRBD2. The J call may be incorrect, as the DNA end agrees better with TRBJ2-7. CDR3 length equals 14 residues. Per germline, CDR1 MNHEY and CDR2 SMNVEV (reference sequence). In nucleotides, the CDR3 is TGTGCCAGCAGTTTGGGACTAGCGAGCTACGAGCAGTACTTC. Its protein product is CASSLGLASYEQYF.

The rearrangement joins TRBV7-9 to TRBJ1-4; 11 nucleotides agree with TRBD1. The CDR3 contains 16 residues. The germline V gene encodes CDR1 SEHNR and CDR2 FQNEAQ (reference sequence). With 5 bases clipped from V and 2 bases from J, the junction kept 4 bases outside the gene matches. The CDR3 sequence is CASSQDRGLTNEKLFF. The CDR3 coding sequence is TGTGCCAGCAGCCAGGACAGGGGGCTGACTAATGAAAAACTGTTTTTT.

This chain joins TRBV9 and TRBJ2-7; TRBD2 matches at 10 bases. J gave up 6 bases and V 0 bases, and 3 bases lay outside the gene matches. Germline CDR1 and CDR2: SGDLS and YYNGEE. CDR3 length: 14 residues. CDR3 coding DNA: TGTGCCAGCAGCGTAGATCTAGCGGGGGCCGAGCAGTACTTC. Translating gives CASSVDLAGAEQYF. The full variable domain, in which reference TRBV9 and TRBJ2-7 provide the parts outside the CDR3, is DSGVTQTPKHLITATGQRVTLRCSPRSGDLSVYWYQQSLDQGLQFLIQYYNGEERAKGNILERFSAQQFPDLHSELNLSSLELGDSALYFCASSVDLAGAEQYFGPGTRLTVT.

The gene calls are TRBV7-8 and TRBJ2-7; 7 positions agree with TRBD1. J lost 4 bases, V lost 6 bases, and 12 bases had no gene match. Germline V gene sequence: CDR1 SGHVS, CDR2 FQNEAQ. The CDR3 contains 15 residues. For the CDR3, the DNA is TGTGCCAGCAGAAGCTTTCCCGGGACAGCATACGAGCAGTACTTC. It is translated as CASRSFPGTAYEQYF.

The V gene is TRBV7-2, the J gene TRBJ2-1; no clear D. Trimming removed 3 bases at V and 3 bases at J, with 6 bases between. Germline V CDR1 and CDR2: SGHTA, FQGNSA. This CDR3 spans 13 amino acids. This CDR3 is CASSFAGYNEQFF. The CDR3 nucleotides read TGTGCCAGCAGCTTTGCCGGCTACAATGAGCAGTTCTTC.

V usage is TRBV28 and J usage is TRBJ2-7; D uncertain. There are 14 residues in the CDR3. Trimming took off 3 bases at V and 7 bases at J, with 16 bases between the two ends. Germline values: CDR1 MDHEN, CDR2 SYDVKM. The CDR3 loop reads CASSLVLLAVEQYF. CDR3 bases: TGTGCCAGCAGTTTGGTTCTGCTTGCGGTGGAGCAGTACTTC.

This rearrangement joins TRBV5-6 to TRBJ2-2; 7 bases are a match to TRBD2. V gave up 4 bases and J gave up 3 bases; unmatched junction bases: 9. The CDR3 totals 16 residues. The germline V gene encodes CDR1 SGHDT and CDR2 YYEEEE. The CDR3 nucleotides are TGTGCCAGCAGCCCGGGGGAGCGGGACTACACCGGGGAGCTGTTTTTT. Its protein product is CASSPGERDYTGELFF.

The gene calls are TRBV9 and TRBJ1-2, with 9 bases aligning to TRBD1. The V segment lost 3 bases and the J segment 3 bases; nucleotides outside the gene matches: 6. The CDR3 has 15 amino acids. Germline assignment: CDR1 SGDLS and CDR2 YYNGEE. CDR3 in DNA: TGTGCCAGCAGCGCTTCCGGGACAGGGCACTATGGCTACACCTTC. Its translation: CASSASGTGHYGYTF.

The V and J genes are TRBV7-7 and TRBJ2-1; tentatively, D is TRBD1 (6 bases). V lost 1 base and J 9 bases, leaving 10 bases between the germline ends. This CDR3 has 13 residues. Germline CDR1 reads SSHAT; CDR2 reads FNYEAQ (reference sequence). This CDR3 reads CASSLDREREQFF. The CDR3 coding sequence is TGTGCCAGCAGCTTAGACAGGGAACGTGAGCAGTTCTTC. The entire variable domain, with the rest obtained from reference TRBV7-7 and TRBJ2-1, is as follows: GAGVSQSPRYKVTKRGQDVTLRCDPISSHATLYWYQQALGQGPEFLTYFNYEAQPDKSGLPSDRFSAERPEGSISTLTIQRTEQRDSAMYRCASSLDREREQFFGPGTRLTVL.

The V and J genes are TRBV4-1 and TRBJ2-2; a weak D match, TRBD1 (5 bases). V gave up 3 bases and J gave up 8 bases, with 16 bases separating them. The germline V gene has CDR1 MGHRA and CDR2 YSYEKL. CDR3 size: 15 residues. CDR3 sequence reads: CASSQPLRGPGELFF. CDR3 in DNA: TGCGCCAGCAGCCAGCCCCTAAGGGGTCCGGGGGAGCTGTTTTTT.

CDR3 nucleotide sequence: TGCGCCATCTCCTACGAGGGAGAGACCCAGTACTTC. The encoded protein is CAISYEGETQYF. The chain combines TRBV5-1 with TRBJ2-5; tentatively, D is TRBD2 (5 bases). The CDR3 runs to 12 residues. The ends were cut back, 9 bases at V and 4 bases at J, with 13 bases in the middle. CDR1 and CDR2 from the germline V gene are SGHRS and YFSETQ. The entire variable domain, with the rest obtained from reference TRBV5-1 and TRBJ2-5, is as follows: KAGVTQTPRYLIKTRGQQVTLSCSPISGHRSVSWYQQTPGQGLQFLFEYFSETQRNKGNFPGRFSGRQFSNSRSEMNVSTLELGDSALYLCAISYEGETQYFGPGTRLLVL.

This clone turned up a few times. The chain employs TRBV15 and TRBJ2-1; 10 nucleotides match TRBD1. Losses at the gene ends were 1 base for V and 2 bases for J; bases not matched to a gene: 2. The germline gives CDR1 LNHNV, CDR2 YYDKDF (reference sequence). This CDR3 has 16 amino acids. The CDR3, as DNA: TGTGCCACCAGCAGAGGGGACAGGGGTCCCTACAATGAGCAGTTCTTC. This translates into CATSRGDRGPYNEQFF.

CDR3 loop: CASSGGHQETQYF. The CDR3 DNA sequence: TGTGCCAGCTCCGGAGGGCACCAAGAGACCCAGTACTTC. The chain joins TRBV6-1 to TRBJ2-5; D might be TRBD2 (6 bases). CDR1 and CDR2 from the germline V gene are MNHNS and SASEGT. CDR3 length: 13 amino acids. V gave up 8 bases and J gave up 0 bases, with 10 bases separating them.

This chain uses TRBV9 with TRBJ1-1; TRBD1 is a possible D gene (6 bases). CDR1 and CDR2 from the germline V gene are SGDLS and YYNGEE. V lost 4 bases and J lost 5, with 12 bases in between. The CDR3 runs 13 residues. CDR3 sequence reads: CASSFTGKTEAFF. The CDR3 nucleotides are TGTGCCAGCAGCTTTACAGGGAAGACTGAAGCTTTCTTT.

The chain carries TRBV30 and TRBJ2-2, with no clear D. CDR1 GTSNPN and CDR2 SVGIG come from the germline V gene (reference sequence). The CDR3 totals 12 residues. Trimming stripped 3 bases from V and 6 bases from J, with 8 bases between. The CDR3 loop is CAWRRFPGELFF. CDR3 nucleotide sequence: TGTGCCTGGAGGAGGTTCCCCGGGGAGCTGTTTTTT.

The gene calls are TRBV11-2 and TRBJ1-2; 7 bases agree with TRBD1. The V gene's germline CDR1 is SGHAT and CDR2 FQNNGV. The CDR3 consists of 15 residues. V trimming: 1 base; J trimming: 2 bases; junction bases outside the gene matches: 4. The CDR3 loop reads CASSLVYRGNYGYTF. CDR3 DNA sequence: TGTGCCAGCAGCTTAGTGTACAGGGGCAACTATGGCTACACCTTC.

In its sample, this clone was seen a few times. For the CDR3, the DNA is TGTGCCAGCAGTTTTTGGGGGGTAAACACCGGGGAGCTGTTTTTT. This encodes CASSFWGVNTGELFF. This chain links TRBV27 with TRBJ2-2, with D tentatively TRBD2 (6 bases). Germline assignment: CDR1 MNHEY and CDR2 SMNVEV (reference sequence). This CDR3 is built from 15 residues. The V gene lost 3 bases and the J gene lost 2 bases, with 10 bases spanning the gap.

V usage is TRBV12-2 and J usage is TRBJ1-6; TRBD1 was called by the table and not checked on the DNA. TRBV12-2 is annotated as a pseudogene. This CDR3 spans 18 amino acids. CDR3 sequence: CASRLGRTESSYNSPLHF. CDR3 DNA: TGTGCAAGTCGCTTAGGGAGGACAGAGAGCTCCTATAATTCACCCCTCCACTTT.

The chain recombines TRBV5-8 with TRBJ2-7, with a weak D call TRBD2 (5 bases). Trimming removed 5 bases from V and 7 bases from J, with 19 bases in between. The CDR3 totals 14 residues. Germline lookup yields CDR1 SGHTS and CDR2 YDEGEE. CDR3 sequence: CASRNPGRGGEQYF. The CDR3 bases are TGTGCCAGCAGGAATCCGGGCCGAGGAGGAGAGCAGTACTTC.

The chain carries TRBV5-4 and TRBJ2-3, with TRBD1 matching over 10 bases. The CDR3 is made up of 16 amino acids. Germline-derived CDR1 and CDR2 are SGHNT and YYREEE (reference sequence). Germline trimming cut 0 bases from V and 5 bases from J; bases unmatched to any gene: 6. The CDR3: CASSLGGTGVRDTQYF. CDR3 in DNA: TGTGCCAGCAGCTTGGGGGGGACAGGGGTGAGAGATACGCAGTATTTT.

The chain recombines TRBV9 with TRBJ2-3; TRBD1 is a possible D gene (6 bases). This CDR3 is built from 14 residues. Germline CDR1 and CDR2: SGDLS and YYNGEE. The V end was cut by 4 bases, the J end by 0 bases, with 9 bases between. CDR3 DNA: TGTGCCAGCAGCCCGGGACATAGCACAGATACGCAGTATTTT. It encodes CASSPGHSTDTQYF.

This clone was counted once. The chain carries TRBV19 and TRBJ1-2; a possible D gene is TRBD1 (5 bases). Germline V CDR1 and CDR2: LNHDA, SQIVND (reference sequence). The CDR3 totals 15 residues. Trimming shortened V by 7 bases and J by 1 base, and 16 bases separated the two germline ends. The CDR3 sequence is CASTPVGAFNYGYTF. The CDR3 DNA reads TGTGCCAGTACGCCCGTTGGGGCCTTTAACTATGGCTACACCTTC.

The CDR3 nucleotides are TGTGCCAGCCAAAGGAACACAGGGATCGGCGAGCAGTACTTC. Translating gives CASQRNTGIGEQYF. V and J are TRBV6-4 and TRBJ2-7; TRBD1 might be the D (6 bases). The CDR3 sequence is 14 residues long. Looked up from germline, CDR1 is MRHNA and CDR2 is SNTAGT. V lost 8 bases and J 6 bases, leaving 20 bases between the germline ends.

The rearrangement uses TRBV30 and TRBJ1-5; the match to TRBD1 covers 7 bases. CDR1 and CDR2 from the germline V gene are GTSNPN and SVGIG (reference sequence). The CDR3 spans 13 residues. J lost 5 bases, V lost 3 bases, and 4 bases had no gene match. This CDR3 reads CAWSRQGDQPQHF. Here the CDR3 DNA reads TGTGCCTGGAGCAGACAGGGCGATCAGCCCCAGCATTTT.